This TCR beta chain was sequenced in a study of T-cell memory formation after mild COVID-19. Study overall: TCR clustering was largely donor specific. General study points: Among clones contracting day 15 to 85, CD4/CD8 was balanced, whereas later expanders leaned CD4+.

TCRdb ran MiXCR on the 5' RACE reads and lists one entry per CDR3 protein. The sample carries about 350,000 distinct CDR3 sequences, around 13% recorded once. The CDR3 extends over 17 amino acids. CDR1 and CDR2 from the germline V gene are MNHEY and SVGAGI. The V segment lost 0 bases and the J segment 4 bases; nucleotides outside the gene matches: 8. This clonotype appeared a few times. The antigen is unknown. The chain has TRBV6-5 and TRBJ1-2; 10 bases fit TRBD1. The receptor was derived from a man aged 18-30 years who had mild COVID-19 (a few samples of this study predate the infection). Cell type and time point are not known. The material sequenced was PBMCs or a T cell subset sorted from them (not recorded which). The CDR3 protein is CASSYSVGQGRTYGYTF. Here the CDR3 DNA reads TGTGCCAGCAGTTACTCAGTGGGACAGGGGAGGACCTATGGCTACACCTTC.